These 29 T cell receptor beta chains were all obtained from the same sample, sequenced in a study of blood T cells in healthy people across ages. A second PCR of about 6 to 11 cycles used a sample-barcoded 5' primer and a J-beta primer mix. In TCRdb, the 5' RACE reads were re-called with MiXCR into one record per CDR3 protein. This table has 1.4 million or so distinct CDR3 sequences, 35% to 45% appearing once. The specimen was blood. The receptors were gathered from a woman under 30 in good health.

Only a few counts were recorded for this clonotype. The CDR3 DNA is TGTGCCAGCAGTTTGTTGACTCCATCGGGTGAGCAGTTCTTC. It is translated as CASSLLTPSGEQFF. This chain uses TRBV12-3 or TRBV12-4 with TRBJ2-1; D unclear. The CDR3 has 14 amino acids. The ends were cut back, 3 bases at V and 9 bases at J, with 15 bases in the middle.

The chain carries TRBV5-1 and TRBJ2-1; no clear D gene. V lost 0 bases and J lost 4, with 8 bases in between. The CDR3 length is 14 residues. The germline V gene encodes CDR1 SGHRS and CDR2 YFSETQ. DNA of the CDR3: TGCGCCAGCAGCTTGGGCCCAGCGTACAATGAGCAGTTCTTC. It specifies CASSLGPAYNEQFF.

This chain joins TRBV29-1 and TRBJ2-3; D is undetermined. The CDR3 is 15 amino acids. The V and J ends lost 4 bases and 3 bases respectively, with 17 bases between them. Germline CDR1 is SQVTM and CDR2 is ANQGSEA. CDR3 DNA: TGCAGCGTTGTCGAGCGAGCGTGGGGTACAGATACGCAGTATTTT. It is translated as CSVVERAWGTDTQYF.

CDR3 nucleotide sequence: TGTGCCAGCTCAAGGTCATCGGTGTCCACTGAAGCTTTCTTT. It yields the protein CASSRSSVSTEAFF. This chain connects TRBV18 to TRBJ1-1; D is undetermined. Germline values: CDR1 KGHSH, CDR2 LQKENI. V was trimmed by 5 bases and J by 4 bases, leaving 14 bases between them. The CDR3 covers 14 residues.

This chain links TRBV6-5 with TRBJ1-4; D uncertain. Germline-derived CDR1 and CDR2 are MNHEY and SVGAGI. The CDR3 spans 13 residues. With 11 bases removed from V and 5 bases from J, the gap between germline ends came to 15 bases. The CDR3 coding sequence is TGTGCCGTCGGAGGACCGCAAAATGAAAAACTGTTTTTT. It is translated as CAVGGPQNEKLFF.

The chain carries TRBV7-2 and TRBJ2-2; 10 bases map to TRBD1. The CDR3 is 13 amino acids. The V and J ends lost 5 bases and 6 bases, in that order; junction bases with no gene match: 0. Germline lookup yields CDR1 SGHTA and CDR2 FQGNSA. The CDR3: CASSDRGPGELFF. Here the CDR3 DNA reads TGTGCCAGCAGCGACAGGGGGCCCGGGGAGCTGTTTTTT.

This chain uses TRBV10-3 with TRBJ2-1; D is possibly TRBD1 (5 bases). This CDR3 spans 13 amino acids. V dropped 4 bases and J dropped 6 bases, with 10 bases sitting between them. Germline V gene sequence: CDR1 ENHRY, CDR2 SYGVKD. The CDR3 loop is CAISAPQGNEQFF. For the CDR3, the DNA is TGTGCCATCAGTGCTCCCCAGGGCAATGAGCAGTTCTTC.

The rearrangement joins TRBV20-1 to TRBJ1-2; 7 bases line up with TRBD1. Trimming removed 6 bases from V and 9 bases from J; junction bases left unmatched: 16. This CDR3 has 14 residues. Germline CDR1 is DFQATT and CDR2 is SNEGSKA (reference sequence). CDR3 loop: CSAEPGQKSISYTF. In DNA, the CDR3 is TGCAGTGCGGAGCCGGGACAGAAGTCTATAAGCTACACCTTC.

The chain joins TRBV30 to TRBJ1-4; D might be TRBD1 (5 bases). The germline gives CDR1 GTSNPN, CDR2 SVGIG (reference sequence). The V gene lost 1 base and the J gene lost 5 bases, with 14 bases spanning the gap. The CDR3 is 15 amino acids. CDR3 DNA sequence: TGTGCCTGGAGTGAGACCCTCGGGGGAAATGAAAAACTGTTTTTT. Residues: CAWSETLGGNEKLFF.

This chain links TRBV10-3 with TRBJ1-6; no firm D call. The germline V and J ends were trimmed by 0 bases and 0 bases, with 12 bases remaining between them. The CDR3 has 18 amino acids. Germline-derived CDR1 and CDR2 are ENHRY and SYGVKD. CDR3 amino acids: CAISESPALSSYNSPLHF. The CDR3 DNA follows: TGTGCCATCAGTGAGTCGCCAGCGCTAAGCTCCTATAATTCACCCCTCCACTTT.

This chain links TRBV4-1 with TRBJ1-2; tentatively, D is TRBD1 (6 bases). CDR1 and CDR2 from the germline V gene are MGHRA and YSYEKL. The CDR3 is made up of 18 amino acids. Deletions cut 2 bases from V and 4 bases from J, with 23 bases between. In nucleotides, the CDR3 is TGCGCCAGCAGCCAATTTTCCCCTGTAGGGGGTAGTGGCTATGGCTACACCTTC. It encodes CASSQFSPVGGSGYGYTF.

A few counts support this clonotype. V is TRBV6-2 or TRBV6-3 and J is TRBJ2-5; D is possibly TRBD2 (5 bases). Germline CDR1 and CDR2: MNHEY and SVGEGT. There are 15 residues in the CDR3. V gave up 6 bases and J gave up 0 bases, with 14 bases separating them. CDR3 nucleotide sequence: TGTGCCAGCAGATCCGAGGGCCAGTACCAAGAGACCCAGTACTTC. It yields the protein CASRSEGQYQETQYF.

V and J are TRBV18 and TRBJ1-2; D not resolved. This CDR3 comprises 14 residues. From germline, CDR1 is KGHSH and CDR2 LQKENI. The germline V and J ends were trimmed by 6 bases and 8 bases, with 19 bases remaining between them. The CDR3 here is CASSLDKALGGYTF. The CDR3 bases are TGTGCCAGCTCGCTCGACAAGGCTCTGGGAGGCTACACCTTC.

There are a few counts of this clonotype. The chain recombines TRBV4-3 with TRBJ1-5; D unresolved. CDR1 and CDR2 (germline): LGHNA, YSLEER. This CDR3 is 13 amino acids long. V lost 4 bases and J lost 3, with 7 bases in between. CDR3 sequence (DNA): TGCGCCAGCAGCCGCGCCCTCAATCAGCCCCAGCATTTT. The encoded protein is CASSRALNQPQHF.

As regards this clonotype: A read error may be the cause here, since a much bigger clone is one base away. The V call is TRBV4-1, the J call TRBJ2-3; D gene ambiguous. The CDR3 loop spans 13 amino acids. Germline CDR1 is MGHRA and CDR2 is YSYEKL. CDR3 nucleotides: TGCGCCAGCAGCCAAGCCCTATCAGATGCGCAGTATTTT. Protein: CASSQALSDAQYF.

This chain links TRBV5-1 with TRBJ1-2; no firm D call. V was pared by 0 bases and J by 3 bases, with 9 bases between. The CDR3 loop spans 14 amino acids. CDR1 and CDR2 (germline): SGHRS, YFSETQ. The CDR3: CASSLGSSDYGYTF. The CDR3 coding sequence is TGCGCCAGCAGCTTGGGCAGTTCGGACTATGGCTACACCTTC.

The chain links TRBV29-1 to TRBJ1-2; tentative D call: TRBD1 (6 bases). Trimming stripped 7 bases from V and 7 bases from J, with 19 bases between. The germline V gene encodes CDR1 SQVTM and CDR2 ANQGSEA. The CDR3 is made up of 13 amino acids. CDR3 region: CSATDTGRLGYTF. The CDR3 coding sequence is TGCAGCGCCACGGACACAGGGAGGCTTGGCTACACCTTC.

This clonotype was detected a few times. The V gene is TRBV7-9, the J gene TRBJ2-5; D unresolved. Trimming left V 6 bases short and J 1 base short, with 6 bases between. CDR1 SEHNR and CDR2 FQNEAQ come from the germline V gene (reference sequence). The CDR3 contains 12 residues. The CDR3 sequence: CASRSIQETQYF. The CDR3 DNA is TGTGCCAGCAGATCTATCCAAGAGACCCAGTACTTC.

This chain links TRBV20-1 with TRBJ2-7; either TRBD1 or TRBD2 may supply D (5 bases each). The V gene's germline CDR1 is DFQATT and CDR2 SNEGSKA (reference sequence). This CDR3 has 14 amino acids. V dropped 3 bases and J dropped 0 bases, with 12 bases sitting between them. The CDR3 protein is CSARGVAYSYEQYF. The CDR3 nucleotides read TGCAGTGCTAGGGGGGTAGCATACTCCTACGAGCAGTACTTC.

In nucleotides, the CDR3 is TGTGCCAGCAGTTTAGTAACAGGGGAAAACAATGAGCAGTACTTC. As protein: CASSLVTGENNEQYF. The rearrangement links TRBV12-3 or TRBV12-4 to TRBJ2-1; TRBD1 matches at 7 bases. The DNA end is more similar to TRBJ2-7, so the J call may be wrong. This CDR3 contains 15 residues.

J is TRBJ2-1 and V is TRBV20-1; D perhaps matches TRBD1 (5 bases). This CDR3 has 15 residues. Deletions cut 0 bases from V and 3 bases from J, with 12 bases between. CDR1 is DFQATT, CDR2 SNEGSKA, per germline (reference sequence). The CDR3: CSARDRRGFYNEQFF. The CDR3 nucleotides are TGCAGTGCTAGAGATAGAAGGGGTTTCTACAATGAGCAGTTCTTC.

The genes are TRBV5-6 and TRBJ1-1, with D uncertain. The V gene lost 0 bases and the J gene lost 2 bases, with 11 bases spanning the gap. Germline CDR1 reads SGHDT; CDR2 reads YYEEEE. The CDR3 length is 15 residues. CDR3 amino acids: CASSLVPLFNTEAFF. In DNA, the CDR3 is TGTGCCAGCAGCTTGGTACCGCTCTTTAACACTGAAGCTTTCTTT.

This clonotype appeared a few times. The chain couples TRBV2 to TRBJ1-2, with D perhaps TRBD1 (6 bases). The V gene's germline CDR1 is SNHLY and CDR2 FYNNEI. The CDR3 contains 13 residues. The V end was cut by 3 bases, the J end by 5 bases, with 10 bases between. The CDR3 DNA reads TGTGCCAGCAGTGATCCACAGGGTTATGGCTACACCTTC. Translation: CASSDPQGYGYTF. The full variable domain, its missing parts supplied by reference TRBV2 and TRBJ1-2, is EPEVTQTPSHQVTQMGQEVILRCVPISNHLYFYWYRQILGQKVEFLVSFYNNEISEKSEIFDDQFSVERPDGSNFTLKIRSTKLEDSAMYFCASSDPQGYGYTFGSGTRLTVV.

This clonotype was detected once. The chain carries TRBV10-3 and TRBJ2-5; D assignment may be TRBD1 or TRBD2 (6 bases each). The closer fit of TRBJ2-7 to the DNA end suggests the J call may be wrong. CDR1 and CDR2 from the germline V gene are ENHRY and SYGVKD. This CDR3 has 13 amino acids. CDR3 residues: CAISVGGWYEQYF. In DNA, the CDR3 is TGTGCCATCAGTGTGGGGGGCTGGTACGAGCAGTACTTC.

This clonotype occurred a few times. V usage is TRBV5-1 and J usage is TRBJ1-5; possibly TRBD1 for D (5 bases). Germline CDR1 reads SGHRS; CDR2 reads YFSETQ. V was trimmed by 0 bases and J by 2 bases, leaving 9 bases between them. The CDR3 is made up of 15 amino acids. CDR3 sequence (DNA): TGCGCCAGCAGCTTGGTTGCGGGGGGCAATCAGCCCCAGCATTTT. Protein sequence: CASSLVAGGNQPQHF.

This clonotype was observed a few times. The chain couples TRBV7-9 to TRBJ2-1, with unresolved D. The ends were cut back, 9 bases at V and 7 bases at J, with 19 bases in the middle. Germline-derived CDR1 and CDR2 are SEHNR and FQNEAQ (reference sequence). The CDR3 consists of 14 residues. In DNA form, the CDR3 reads TGTGCCAGTAATCCGCTGGAGATCGGAAATGAGCAGTTCTTC. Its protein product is CASNPLEIGNEQFF.

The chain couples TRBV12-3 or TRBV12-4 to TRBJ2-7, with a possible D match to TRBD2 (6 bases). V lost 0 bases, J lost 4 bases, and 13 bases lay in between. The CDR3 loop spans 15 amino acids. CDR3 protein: CASSLATPRGYEQYF. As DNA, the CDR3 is TGTGCCAGCAGTTTAGCCACTCCCCGGGGGTACGAGCAGTACTTC.

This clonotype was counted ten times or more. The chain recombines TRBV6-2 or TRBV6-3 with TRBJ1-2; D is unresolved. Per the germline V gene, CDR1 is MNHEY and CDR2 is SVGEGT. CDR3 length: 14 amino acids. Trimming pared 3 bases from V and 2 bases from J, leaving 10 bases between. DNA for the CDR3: TGTGCCAGCAGTTATTCACCTACCAACTATGGCTACACCTTC. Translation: CASSYSPTNYGYTF.

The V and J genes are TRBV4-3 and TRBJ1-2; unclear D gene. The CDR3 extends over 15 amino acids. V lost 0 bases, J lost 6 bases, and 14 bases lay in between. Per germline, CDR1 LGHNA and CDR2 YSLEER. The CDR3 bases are TGCGCCAGCAGCCAAGATAGGACTTTTCCAAATGGCTACACCTTC. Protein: CASSQDRTFPNGYTF.